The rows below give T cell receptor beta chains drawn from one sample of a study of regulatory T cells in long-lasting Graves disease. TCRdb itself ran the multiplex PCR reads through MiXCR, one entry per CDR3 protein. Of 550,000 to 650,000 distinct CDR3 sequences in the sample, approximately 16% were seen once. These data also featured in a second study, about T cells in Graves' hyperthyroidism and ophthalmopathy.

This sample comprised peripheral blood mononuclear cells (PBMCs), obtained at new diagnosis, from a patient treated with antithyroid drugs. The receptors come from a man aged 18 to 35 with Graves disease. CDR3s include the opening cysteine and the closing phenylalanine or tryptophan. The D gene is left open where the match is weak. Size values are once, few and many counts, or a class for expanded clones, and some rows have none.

CDR3: CASSPIWTGELFF
DNA: TGTGCCAGCAGCCCCATCTGGACCGGGGAGCTGTTTTTT
D: -
V: TRBV7-8
J: TRBJ2-2
size: -

CDR3: CASSLVSGRMPEQFF
DNA: TGTGCCAGCAGCTTAGTTAGCGGGAGAATGCCTGAGCAGTTCTTC
D: TRBD2
V: TRBV7-3
J: TRBJ2-1
size: many

CDR3: CASSLVVGRGNNEQFF
DNA: TGCGCCAGCAGCTTGGTTGTTGGCAGGGGGAACAATGAGCAGTTCTTC
D: TRBD1
V: TRBV5-1
J: TRBJ2-1
size: few

CDR3: CASSLGGLSTEQYF
DNA: TGTGCCAGCAGCTTAGGGGGGTTAAGCACCGAGCAGTACTTC
D: -
V: TRBV11-3
J: TRBJ2-7
size: many

CDR3: CASSLAAASTEAFF
DNA: TGTGCCAGCAGCCTAGCTGCGGCGAGCACTGAAGCTTTCTTT
D: -
V: TRBV11-2
J: TRBJ1-1
size: many

CDR3: CASSERRTRVADTQYF
DNA: TGTGCCAGCAGTGAAAGGAGGACACGCGTGGCAGATACGCAGTATTTT
D: -
V: TRBV2
J: TRBJ2-3
size: -

CDR3: CASSQDGLAGVVPASDTQYF
DNA: TGTGCCAGCAGCCAAGATGGACTAGCGGGAGTGGTTCCGGCGTCAGATACGCAGTATTTT
D: TRBD2
V: TRBV3-1
J: TRBJ2-3
size: many

CDR3: CASSPSLEQYF
DNA: TGTGCCAGCAGTCCTAGCCTCGAGCAGTACTTC
D: -
V: TRBV2
J: TRBJ2-7
size: many

CDR3: CSARDAAASSYEQYF
DNA: TGCAGTGCTAGAGATGCAGCGGCAAGCTCCTACGAGCAGTACTTC
D: -
V: TRBV20-1
J: TRBJ2-7
size: many

CDR3: CASSSSKGQNYGYTF
DNA: TGTGCCAGCAGCTCGTCAAAGGGACAGAACTATGGCTACACCTTC
D: TRBD1
V: TRBV7-9
J: TRBJ1-2
size: many

CDR3: CASSLSTGNHGYTF
DNA: TGTGCCAGCAGCCTTTCGACAGGGAATCATGGCTACACCTTC
D: TRBD1
V: TRBV9
J: TRBJ1-2
size: few

CDR3: CGTSNQPQHF
DNA: TGCGGGACTAGCAATCAGCCCCAGCATTTT
D: -
V: TRBV30
J: TRBJ1-5
size: many

CDR3: CASSPSRDKRGETQYF
DNA: TGTGCCAGCAGTCCATCCCGGGACAAAAGAGGCGAGACCCAGTACTTC
D: -
V: TRBV6-2/TRBV6-3
J: TRBJ2-5
size: -

CDR3: CASSEGYYEQYF
DNA: TGTGCCAGCAGTGAAGGGTACTACGAGCAGTACTTC
D: -
V: TRBV2
J: TRBJ2-7
size: many

CDR3: CASSYSSGNEQFF
DNA: TGTGCCAGCAGTTACTCTTCAGGAAATGAGCAGTTCTTC
D: -
V: TRBV6-5
J: TRBJ2-1
size: -

CDR3: CASKKGQGRYTEAFF
DNA: TGTGCCAGCAAAAAAGGACAGGGAAGGTATACTGAAGCTTTCTTT
D: TRBD1
V: TRBV12-3/TRBV12-4
J: TRBJ1-1
size: many

CDR3: CASSFNYEQYF
DNA: TGTGCCAGCAGTTTCAACTACGAGCAGTACTTC
D: -
V: TRBV28
J: TRBJ2-7
size: many

CDR3: CATSAFSYEQYF
DNA: TGTGCCACCTCGGCCTTCTCCTACGAGCAGTACTTC
D: -
V: TRBV2
J: TRBJ2-7
size: many

CDR3: CASSLYNEQYF
DNA: TGTGCCAGCAGTTTGTACAATGAGCAGTACTTC
D: -
V: TRBV27
J: TRBJ2-7
size: once

CDR3: CAWNSPERNSYNEQFF
DNA: TGTGCCTGGAATTCACCGGAGCGGAACTCCTACAATGAGCAGTTCTTC
D: -
V: TRBV30
J: TRBJ2-1
size: many

CDR3: CAWSVGGGRTDTQYF
DNA: TGTGCCTGGAGTGTAGGGGGGGGCCGCACAGATACGCAGTATTTT
D: -
V: TRBV30
J: TRBJ2-3
size: many

CDR3: CSVEPPRGLAGGHGTDTQYF
DNA: TGCAGCGTTGAGCCCCCGAGGGGACTAGCGGGAGGGCATGGCACAGATACGCAGTATTTT
D: TRBD2
V: TRBV29-1
J: TRBJ2-3
size: many

CDR3: CASGLPGKSSNEQFF
DNA: TGTGCTAGTGGTTTGCCGGGAAAGAGTTCCAATGAGCAGTTCTTC
D: -
V: TRBV12-5
J: TRBJ2-1
size: many

CDR3: CSAARTGEGSYNEQFF
DNA: TGCAGTGCAGCGAGGACAGGGGAAGGCTCCTACAATGAGCAGTTCTTC
D: TRBD1
V: TRBV20-1
J: TRBJ2-1
size: many

CDR3: CASNNPGSGRREDTQYF
DNA: TGTGCCAGCAACAACCCGGGGAGCGGGAGAAGGGAAGATACGCAGTATTTT
D: TRBD2
V: TRBV11-3
J: TRBJ2-3
size: many

CDR3: CSATRSLDSRANEQFF
DNA: TGCAGTGCAACCCGATCGTTGGACTCCCGGGCCAATGAGCAGTTCTTC
D: -
V: TRBV20-1
J: TRBJ2-1
size: many

CDR3: CASSLGVRDRGDEQYF
DNA: TGTGCCAGCAGCTTAGGGGTCCGGGACAGGGGGGACGAGCAGTACTTC
D: TRBD1
V: TRBV7-9
J: TRBJ2-7
size: -

CDR3: CASSNQGGRNYGYTF
DNA: TGTGCCAGCAGCAACCAAGGGGGACGGAACTATGGCTACACCTTC
D: -
V: TRBV27
J: TRBJ1-2
size: many

CDR3: CASSFSFLGEQYF
DNA: TGTGCCAGCAGCTTCTCCTTCCTCGGCGAGCAGTACTTC
D: -
V: TRBV11-2
J: TRBJ2-7
size: many

CDR3: CASSLIPSGPVTYNEQFF
DNA: TGTGCCAGCAGTTTAATCCCTAGCGGGCCGGTAACCTACAATGAGCAGTTCTTC
D: TRBD2
V: TRBV27
J: TRBJ2-1
size: many

CDR3: CASSPGLAESSYNEQFF
DNA: TGTGCCAGCAGTCCGGGACTAGCGGAGAGCTCCTACAATGAGCAGTTCTTC
D: TRBD2
V: TRBV25-1
J: TRBJ2-1
size: many

CDR3: CAWRDLGNTEAFF
DNA: TGTGCCTGGAGAGATCTTGGGAACACTGAAGCTTTCTTT
D: -
V: TRBV30
J: TRBJ1-1
size: many

CDR3: CASSSGRRGRDSYEQYF
DNA: TGTGCCAGCAGTTCCGGCAGGCGGGGGCGGGACTCCTACGAGCAGTACTTC
D: -
V: TRBV6-2/TRBV6-3
J: TRBJ2-7
size: many

CDR3: CASSQAVHEQFF
DNA: TGCGCCAGCAGCCAAGCGGTCCATGAGCAGTTCTTC
D: -
V: TRBV4-1
J: TRBJ2-1
size: few

CDR3: CASSMGRDRGYNQPQHF
DNA: TGTGCCAGTAGTATGGGTCGGGACAGGGGTTACAATCAGCCCCAGCATTTT
D: TRBD1
V: TRBV19
J: TRBJ1-5
size: -

CDR3: CSGMGASNSPLHF
DNA: TGCAGTGGGATGGGGGCTAGCAATTCACCCCTCCACTTT
D: -
V: TRBV20-1
J: TRBJ1-6
size: few

CDR3: CASSVDGSNTEAFF
DNA: TGTGCCAGCAGCGTAGATGGCAGTAACACTGAAGCTTTCTTT
D: -
V: TRBV9
J: TRBJ1-1
size: -

CDR3: CASSPRREGIYEQYF
DNA: TGTGCCAGCTCACCAAGGCGGGAGGGCATCTACGAGCAGTACTTC
D: TRBD2
V: TRBV18
J: TRBJ2-7
size: many

CDR3: CASSTGASNQPQHF
DNA: TGTGCCAGCAGTACCGGGGCTAGCAATCAGCCCCAGCATTTT
D: -
V: TRBV28
J: TRBJ1-5
size: many

CDR3: CSVSSRVDTQYF
DNA: TGCAGCGTTTCGTCAAGGGTAGATACGCAGTATTTT
D: -
V: TRBV29-1
J: TRBJ2-3
size: -

CDR3: CASSSPGVGVYNEQFF
DNA: TGTGCCAGCAGTTCCCCAGGTGTGGGGGTATACAATGAGCAGTTCTTC
D: -
V: TRBV6-5
J: TRBJ2-1
size: -

CDR3: CASSPRGTGGEQYF
DNA: TGTGCCAGCAGCCCCCGAGGAACCGGAGGCGAGCAGTACTTC
D: -
V: TRBV7-9
J: TRBJ2-7
size: many

CDR3: CASSRTSGRRVEQYF
DNA: TGTGCCAGCAGCCGGACTAGCGGGAGGAGGGTCGAGCAGTACTTC
D: TRBD2
V: TRBV3-1
J: TRBJ2-7
size: many

CDR3: CASSQAGGWYF
DNA: TGTGCCAGCAGCCAAGCAGGGGGCTGGTACTTC
D: TRBD1
V: TRBV3-1
J: TRBJ2-7
size: many

CDR3: CASSVGTLTYEQYF
DNA: TGTGCCAGCAGCGTAGGGACACTGACATACGAGCAGTACTTC
D: -
V: TRBV9
J: TRBJ2-7
size: -

CDR3: CASRIKHRDSYEQYF
DNA: TGTGCCAGCAGAATAAAGCACAGGGATTCCTACGAGCAGTACTTC
D: -
V: TRBV6-2/TRBV6-3
J: TRBJ2-7
size: many

CDR3: CSVAGLEVNTEAFF
DNA: TGCAGCGTTGCGGGGCTTGAAGTTAACACTGAAGCTTTCTTT
D: -
V: TRBV29-1
J: TRBJ1-1
size: -

CDR3: CASSLRSDSNTEAFF
DNA: TGTGCCAGCAGCTTACGTTCGGACTCCAACACTGAAGCTTTCTTT
D: -
V: TRBV7-6
J: TRBJ1-1
size: -

CDR3: CASSYASKETQYF
DNA: TGTGCCAGCAGTTACGCTAGTAAAGAGACCCAGTACTTC
D: -
V: TRBV6-9
J: TRBJ2-5
size: few

CDR3: CASSLARGAGFSYNEQFF
DNA: TGTGCCAGCAGCTTAGCGCGGGGGGCGGGCTTCTCCTACAATGAGCAGTTCTTC
D: TRBD2
V: TRBV7-9
J: TRBJ2-1
size: many